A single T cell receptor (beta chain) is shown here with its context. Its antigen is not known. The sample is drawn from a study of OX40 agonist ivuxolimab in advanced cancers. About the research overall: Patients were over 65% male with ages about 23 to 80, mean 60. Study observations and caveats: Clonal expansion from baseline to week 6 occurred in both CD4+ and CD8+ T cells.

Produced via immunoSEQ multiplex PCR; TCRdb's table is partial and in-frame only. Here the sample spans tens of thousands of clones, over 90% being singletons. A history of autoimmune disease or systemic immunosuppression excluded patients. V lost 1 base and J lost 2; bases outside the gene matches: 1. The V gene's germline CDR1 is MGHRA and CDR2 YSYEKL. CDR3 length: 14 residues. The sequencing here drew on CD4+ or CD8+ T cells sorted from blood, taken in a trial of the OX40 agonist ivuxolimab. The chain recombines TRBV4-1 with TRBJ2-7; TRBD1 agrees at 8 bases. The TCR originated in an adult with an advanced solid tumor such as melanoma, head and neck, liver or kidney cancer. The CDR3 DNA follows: TGCGCCAGCAGCCAAGGGACAGGGACCTACGAGCAGTACTTC. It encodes CASSQGTGTYEQYF.